This T cell receptor beta chain was documented in a study of cytotoxic CD8 clonotypes in ibrutinib-treated CLL. Overall study context: The cohort had around 11 relapsed/refractory and over 14 treatment-naive patients, 17 IGHV unmutated. Partial responses numbered roughly 25 and complete responses 2; after a median around 68 months, about 14 stayed remitted and 12 progressed.

The table came from immunoSEQ multiplex PCR; TCRdb's copy has only in-frame clones and leaves some out. The table records some 130,000 clones, 76% of them present only once. Study conclusions and caveats: At baseline, clonality was higher than in age-matched healthy donors and correlated with CD8+ counts. The study found public clonotypes uncommon, contracting or stable on treatment.

Notes on this clone: The antigen is undetermined.

Germline CDR1 SGHRS, CDR2 YFSETQ. V lost 3 bases, J lost 4 bases, and 10 bases stayed unmatched. This CDR3 region has 16 residues. The V gene is TRBV5-1, the J gene TRBJ2-7; 10 bases agree with TRBD1. This receptor was taken from a human donor with chronic lymphocytic leukemia. The material was PBMCs, obtained after 24 months of ibrutinib treatment. CDR3 loop: CASSSGTGVFEYEQYF. CDR3 sequence (DNA): TGCGCCAGCAGCTCCGGGACAGGGGTTTTTGAGTACGAGCAGTACTTC.